One T cell receptor (beta chain) is described in this entry. This sample was taken from a study of cytomegalovirus exposure and HLA in healthy donors. Primers: 60 Vbeta forward and 13 Jbeta reverse. Data came from immunoSEQ multiplex PCR; TCRdb stores just in-frame clones and leaves some out. The sample includes about 100,000 clones, about 72% of them seen just once. Germline CDR1 reads MNHEY; CDR2 reads SMNVEV (reference sequence). The CDR3 covers 15 residues. The sequence derives from a woman in her fifties or sixties in good health and CMV-seropositive. Material for sequencing was PBMCs. The V and J genes are TRBV27 and TRBJ2-5; 7 bases match TRBD1. The DNA matches TRBJ2-7 better at its end, which makes the J call doubtful. CDR3 protein: CASSLSDRVRGEQYF. As DNA, the CDR3 is TGTGCCAGCAGTTTATCCGACAGGGTCAGAGGCGAGCAGTACTTC.